Listed below are T cell receptor beta chains from one sample, sequenced in a study of blood T cells in healthy people across ages. TCRdb itself ran the 5' RACE reads through MiXCR, one entry per CDR3 protein. The data contain about 1.6 million distinct CDR3 sequences, approximately 32% of them seen just once; the ten biggest clones take up around 11%. The sample was blood. These receptors all come from a woman aged 25-40 years in good health. Both conserved end residues are part of each CDR3. Each record gives: D gene, V gene, J gene, clone size, CDR3 DNA, CDR3 protein. D genes are given only for firm matches. Not every row has a clone size; where given, it reads once, few, many or a size class.

>-|TRBV20-1|TRBJ1-2|few
TGCAGTGTCAAATCCCCTCACGATTACAACTATGGCTACACCTTC
CSVKSPHDYNYGYTF
>TRBD1|TRBV4-1|TRBJ1-5|once
TGCGCCAGCAGCCAACACGGGACAGCGGATCAGCCCCAGCATTTT
CASSQHGTADQPQHF
>-|TRBV9|TRBJ2-7|few
TGTGCCAGCAGCGTAGAAGGAACGGGAGCCGAGGGAGAGCAGTACTTC
CASSVEGTGAEGEQYF
>-|TRBV5-1|TRBJ2-5|-
TGCGCCAACAGCTTGGATGGGGTAGGGACCCAGTACTTC
CANSLDGVGTQYF
>-|TRBV2|TRBJ1-4|-
TGTGCCAGCAAGGAGGGAATAGAGGAAAAACTGTTTTTT
CASKEGIEEKLFF
>-|TRBV9|TRBJ2-3|-
TGTGCCAGCAGCAAGGGTGAAGATACGCAGTATTTT
CASSKGEDTQYF
>TRBD1|TRBV29-1|TRBJ2-7|many
TGCAGCGTTGGAATGGACAGGGGGCGCATCGACGAGCAGTACTTC
CSVGMDRGRIDEQYF
>TRBD2|TRBV27|TRBJ2-5|few
TGTGCCAGCATGGGTGGAGCGGGGAAAAGAAAAGAGACCCAGTACTTC
CASMGGAGKRKETQYF
>-|TRBV5-4|TRBJ2-7|-
TGTGCCAGCAGCCGGCGGGTCGCGGCAAGCTCCTACGAGCAGTACTTC
CASSRRVAASSYEQYF
>-|TRBV2|TRBJ2-7|-
TGTGCCAGCAGTTTTCCTGCTACCGGGACGGAGTCCTACGAGCAGTACTTC
CASSFPATGTESYEQYF
>TRBD1|TRBV27|TRBJ1-5|-
TGTGCCAGCAGCCCCCGGACAGGGGTATACCAGCCCCAGCATTTT
CASSPRTGVYQPQHF
>-|TRBV9|TRBJ2-7|-
TGTGCCAGCAGCGTAGGAACGGGGCACTTGGTCGAGCAGTACTTC
CASSVGTGHLVEQYF
>-|TRBV29-1|TRBJ2-2|many
TGCAGCGTTGAAGGGGTTGGCAGGGGATCTGGGGAGCTGTTTTTT
CSVEGVGRGSGELFF
>TRBD2|TRBV20-1|TRBJ2-1|-
TGCAGTGCTAGAGATCCACTAGCGGGGCCCTCCTACGATGAGCAGTTCTTC
CSARDPLAGPSYDEQFF
>-|TRBV2|TRBJ1-2|few
TGTGCCAGTGGTCTACCGTCTGGCTATGGCTACACCTTC
CASGLPSGYGYTF
>TRBD2|TRBV11-2|TRBJ2-1|-
TGTGCCAGCAGCACAGGACTAGCGGGGGTTGAGCAGTTCTTC
CASSTGLAGVEQFF
>-|TRBV12-3/TRBV12-4|TRBJ2-3|-
TGTGCCAGCGTAATGGGGGGGGGGCCAGATACGCAGTATTTT
CASVMGGGPDTQYF
>-|TRBV21-1|TRBJ2-3|-
TGTGCCAGCAGCAAAGTGACCACGGGACTACCGCAGTATTTT
CASSKVTTGLPQYF
>TRBD1|TRBV20-1|TRBJ1-4|few
TGCAGTGCTAGAAAGGGACAGGAGAAGGAAAAACTGTTTTTT
CSARKGQEKEKLFF
>TRBD1|TRBV7-2|TRBJ1-5|-
TGTGCCAGCAGCTTCGCGACAGGGGGAAATCAGCCCCAGCATTTT
CASSFATGGNQPQHF
>TRBD1|TRBV29-1|TRBJ2-7|-
TGCAGCGTTCAGGGACAGGGGATGGGGGGGCAGTACTTC
CSVQGQGMGGQYF
>-|TRBV9|TRBJ2-3|-
TGTGCCAGCAGCTCTTTAAGCGCAGATACGCAGTATTTT
CASSSLSADTQYF
>-|TRBV5-1|TRBJ2-2|-
TGCGCCAGCAGCTCAAGGGAAGGCGGGGAGCTGTTTTTT
CASSSREGGELFF
>-|TRBV20-1|TRBJ1-1|-
TGCAGTGCGGCCGGGACCCTGAAGGCTGAAGCTTTCTTT
CSAAGTLKAEAFF
>-|TRBV10-2|TRBJ1-4|-
TGCGCCAGCAGGCGGGATTTTAATGAAAAACTGTTTTTT
CASRRDFNEKLFF
>TRBD1|TRBV30|TRBJ2-1|-
TGTGCCGGAAGTAGGGACAGGGTCAATGAGCAGTTCTTC
CAGSRDRVNEQFF
>TRBD1|TRBV7-6|TRBJ2-1|-
TGTGCCAGCAGCTCCCGGGACAGGGGGCCTTATGAGCAGTTCTTC
CASSSRDRGPYEQFF
>TRBD2|TRBV4-1|TRBJ2-1|-
TGCGCCAGCGGCACACCTAGCGGTTCCTACAACGAGCAGTTCTTC
CASGTPSGSYNEQFF
>-|TRBV30|TRBJ2-5|-
TGTGCCTGGGCCGAATCCATTTATGAGACCCAGTACTTC
CAWAESIYETQYF
>-|TRBV28|TRBJ2-3|few
TGTGCCAGCAGTACGACGGTAGATACGCAGTATTTT
CASSTTVDTQYF
>-|TRBV28|TRBJ2-1|few
TGTGCCAGCAGCCCAAGTAGACTAGGCTCCTACAATGAGCAGTTCTTC
CASSPSRLGSYNEQFF
>TRBD1|TRBV6-1|TRBJ2-7|-
TGTGCCAGCAGTGTGGGGATGGGACAGGGGGTCGGCGAGCAGTACTTC
CASSVGMGQGVGEQYF
>TRBD2|TRBV5-1|TRBJ2-2|-
TGCGCCAGCAGCTTAGGACTAGCGGGAACCTCCGGGGAGCTGTTTTTT
CASSLGLAGTSGELFF
>-|TRBV27|TRBJ2-7|-
TGTGCCAGCAAGGGATCCCTAAGCTCCTACGAGCAGTACTTC
CASKGSLSSYEQYF
>-|TRBV29-1|TRBJ1-1|-
TGCAGCGTTGAAACCCCCCGGGTGAACACTGAAGCTTTCTTT
CSVETPRVNTEAFF
>TRBD1|TRBV6-2/TRBV6-3|TRBJ2-7|-
TGTGCCAGCAGTTACCCACTGGACAGGGATGGTTCCTACGAGCAGTACTTC
CASSYPLDRDGSYEQYF